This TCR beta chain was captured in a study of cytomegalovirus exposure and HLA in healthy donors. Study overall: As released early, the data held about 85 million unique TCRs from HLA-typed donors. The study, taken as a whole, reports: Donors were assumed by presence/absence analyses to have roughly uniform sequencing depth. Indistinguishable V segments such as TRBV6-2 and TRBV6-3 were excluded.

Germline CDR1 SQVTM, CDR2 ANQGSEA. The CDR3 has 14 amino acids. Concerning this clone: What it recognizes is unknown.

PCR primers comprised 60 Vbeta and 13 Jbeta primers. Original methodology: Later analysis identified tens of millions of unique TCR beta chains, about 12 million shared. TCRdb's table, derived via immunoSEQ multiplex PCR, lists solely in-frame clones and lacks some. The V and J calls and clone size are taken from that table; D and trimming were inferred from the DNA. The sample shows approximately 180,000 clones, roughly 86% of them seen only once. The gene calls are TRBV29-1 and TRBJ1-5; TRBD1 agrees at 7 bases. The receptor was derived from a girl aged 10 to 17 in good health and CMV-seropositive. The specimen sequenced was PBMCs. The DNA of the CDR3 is TGCAGTAGGATCCCTGACAGGGATAATCAGCCCCAGCATTTT. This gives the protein CSRIPDRDNQPQHF.